The 23 T cell receptor beta chains below were found in one sample sequenced in a study of OX40 agonist ivuxolimab in advanced cancers. Sequenced by immunoSEQ multiplex PCR; TCRdb stores in-frame clones only, minus some. The sample consists of 40,000 to 45,000 clones, 82% of them appearing once. The material was CD4+ or CD8+ T cells sorted from blood, obtained in a trial of the OX40 agonist ivuxolimab. The receptors come from an adult with an advanced solid tumor such as melanoma, head and neck, liver or kidney cancer.

The chain uses TRBV2 and TRBJ1-1; perhaps TRBD1 as D (6 bases). Germline-derived CDR1 and CDR2 are SNHLY and FYNNEI. Trimming removed 7 bases at V and 4 bases at J, with 10 bases between. The CDR3 totals 12 residues. Here the CDR3 reads CASIGRGTEAFF. Here the CDR3 DNA reads TGTGCCAGCATTGGCAGGGGCACTGAAGCTTTCTTT. Variable domain in full (rest from reference TRBV2 and TRBJ1-1): EPEVTQTPSHQVTQMGQEVILRCVPISNHLYFYWYRQILGQKVEFLVSFYNNEISEKSEIFDDQFSVERPDGSNFTLKIRSTKLEDSAMYFCASIGRGTEAFFGQGTRLTVV.

The V and J genes are TRBV7-3 and TRBJ1-1, with TRBD1 identical over 7 bases. Germline trimming cut 5 bases from V and 1 base from J; bases unmatched to any gene: 7. Germline V gives CDR1 SGHTA, CDR2 FQGTGA. The CDR3 spans 15 residues. CDR3 in DNA: TGTGCCAGCAGCGACCTCGGGACAGCGAACACTGAAGCTTTCTTT. Translating gives CASSDLGTANTEAFF.

The chain couples TRBV30 to TRBJ2-7; 9 bases are a match to TRBD1. Trimming removed 5 bases from V and 10 bases from J; junction bases left unmatched: 12. Germline V lookup: CDR1 GTSNPN, CDR2 SVGIG (reference sequence). CDR3 length: 13 residues. CDR3 DNA sequence: TGTGCCTGGGGGGGCGGAACAGGGGGCGCCCAGTACTTC. Its protein is CAWGGGTGGAQYF.

This clone showed up just once. The V gene is TRBV4-1, the J gene TRBJ2-2; D may be TRBD2 (6 bases). V was pared by 2 bases and J by 1 base, with 8 bases between. In germline, CDR1 is MGHRA, CDR2 YSYEKL. This CDR3 is built from 15 residues. The CDR3 nucleotides are TGCGCCAGCAGCCAATTTAGCGGGAACACCGGGGAGCTGTTTTTT. Translated, it gives CASSQFSGNTGELFF.

The chain couples TRBV18 to TRBJ2-7; D is uncertain. The germline CDR1 and CDR2 sequences are KGHSH and LQKENI. This CDR3 has 16 amino acids. V gave up 4 bases and J gave up 2 bases, with 18 bases separating them. The CDR3 spells CASSQLHPSYTYEQYF. In nucleotides, the CDR3 is TGTGCCAGCTCACAACTACATCCGTCCTATACCTACGAGCAGTACTTC.

The rearrangement links TRBV4-1 to TRBJ1-5; D is unresolved. CDR3 length equals 15 residues. Trimming left V 4 bases short and J 0 bases short, with 10 bases between. The germline CDR1 and CDR2 sequences are MGHRA and YSYEKL. CDR3 amino acids: CASSPTLHSNQPQHF. The CDR3 region has the DNA TGCGCCAGCAGCCCGACCTTACATAGCAATCAGCCCCAGCATTTT.

For the CDR3, the DNA is TGTGCCAGCAGTGTTGGTGGGGTGGTCAACGAGCAGTACTTC. Protein sequence: CASSVGGVVNEQYF. The gene calls are TRBV5-5 and TRBJ2-7; D gene uncertain. Trimming took 5 bases from V and 5 from J, leaving 17 bases between them. This CDR3 has 14 residues. The V gene's germline CDR1 is SGHKS and CDR2 YYEKEE (reference sequence).

V gene TRBV10-1 combines with J gene TRBJ1-2, with D perhaps TRBD1 (6 bases). There are 14 residues in the CDR3. The germline gives CDR1 WNHNN, CDR2 SYGVQD (reference sequence). V was pared by 3 bases and J by 4 bases, with 12 bases between. Here the CDR3 DNA reads TGCGCCAGCAGTGAAGGGAAAGGGGGCTATGGCTACACCTTC. Protein: CASSEGKGGYGYTF.

V is TRBV12-5 and J is TRBJ2-4; TRBD1 aligns across 7 bases. Germline lookup yields CDR1 LGHNT and CDR2 FRNRAP. This CDR3 has 16 residues. The junction had 3 bases not matched to a gene; V was cut back by 1 base and J by 0 bases. The CDR3: CASGLGDSLAKNIQYF. The CDR3 DNA follows: TGTGCTAGTGGTTTGGGGGACAGTCTAGCCAAAAACATTCAGTACTTC.

This chain links TRBV18 with TRBJ2-3; D ambiguous. Trimming cost V 3 bases and J 6 bases, with 10 bases left between them. This CDR3 comprises 13 residues. Germline-derived CDR1 and CDR2 are KGHSH and LQKENI. The CDR3 DNA sequence: TGTGCCAGCTCACCGACCCTCGAGGATACGCAGTATTTT. This sequence encodes CASSPTLEDTQYF.

V gene TRBV5-1 combines with J gene TRBJ2-2; D gene unclear. CDR3 size: 12 residues. The V end lost 7 bases, the J end lost 6 bases, and 10 bases lay between the germline ends. CDR1 and CDR2 from the germline V gene are SGHRS and YFSETQ. In DNA, the CDR3 is TGCGCCAGCTTTGGGTCCGCCGGGGAGCTGTTTTTT. This codes for CASFGSAGELFF.

The rearrangement uses TRBV6-1 and TRBJ1-5; no reliable D call. V lost 7 bases and J lost 4, with 8 bases in between. Germline CDR1 and CDR2: MNHNS and SASEGT. The CDR3 consists of 12 residues. Here the CDR3 DNA reads TGTGCCAGCACCAAACAAAATCAGCCCCAGCATTTT. Translating it yields CASTKQNQPQHF.

J is TRBJ1-1 and V is TRBV19; no firm D call. The CDR3 spans 12 residues. The germline CDR1 and CDR2 sequences are LNHDA and SQIVND (reference sequence). The V gene lost 4 bases and the J gene lost 5 bases, with 8 bases spanning the gap. The CDR3: CASSRSWTEAFF. In DNA, the CDR3 is TGTGCCAGTAGTAGATCTTGGACTGAAGCTTTCTTT.

The CDR3 nucleotides read TGTGCCAGCAGTTCAGGGGGTCAGGAGACCCAGTACTTC. This sequence encodes CASSSGGQETQYF. The chain has TRBV27 and TRBJ2-5; 7 positions match TRBD1. Germline V gene sequence: CDR1 MNHEY, CDR2 SMNVEV (reference sequence). The length of the CDR3 is 13 residues. Trimming at V came to 4 bases and at J to 5 bases, leaving 4 bases not matched to a gene.

This clone was observed once. The chain uses TRBV30 and TRBJ2-1; D is perhaps TRBD1 or TRBD2 (6 bases each). Germline-derived CDR1 and CDR2 are GTSNPN and SVGIG (reference sequence). The V end was cut by 4 bases, the J end by 10 bases, with 20 bases between. The CDR3 is 14 amino acids. The CDR3 bases are TGTGCCTGGACCTACGGAGGGGGAGGTCGGGAGCAGTTCTTC. This gives the protein CAWTYGGGGREQFF. The whole variable domain, filled in from reference TRBV30 and TRBJ2-1, reads SQTIHQWPATLVQPVGSPLSLECTVEGTSNPNLYWYRQAAGRGLQLLFYSVGIGQISSEVPQNLSASRPQDRQFILSSKKLLLSDSGFYLCAWTYGGGGREQFFGPGTRLTVL.

The rearrangement uses TRBV27 and TRBJ1-6, with a tentative D call TRBD1 (5 bases). Trimming took off 3 bases at V and 9 bases at J, with 12 bases between the two ends. CDR1 and CDR2 (germline): MNHEY, SMNVEV (reference sequence). The CDR3 covers 14 residues. The CDR3 protein is CASSFGGRTSPLHF. The CDR3 coding sequence is TGTGCCAGCAGTTTTGGGGGGAGAACTTCACCCCTCCACTTT.

The rearrangement uses TRBV18 and TRBJ2-5, with 9 bases aligning to TRBD1. The J call may be wrong; the DNA end is better matched by TRBJ2-7. CDR3 length: 15 amino acids. Germline assignment: CDR1 KGHSH and CDR2 LQKENI. The chain's CDR3 is CASSRPGQGVYEQYF. The CDR3 region has the DNA TGTGCCAGCTCACGCCCGGGACAGGGTGTCTACGAGCAGTACTTC.

A word on this clone: A junction boundary mismatches the germline segment, possibly from a read error. The rearrangement uses TRBV7-7 and TRBJ2-3; 10 nucleotides align to TRBD2. Germline assignment: CDR1 SSHAT and CDR2 FNYEAQ (reference sequence). The CDR3 is made up of 15 amino acids. The CDR3 DNA reads TGTGCTAGCAGCCCGGGACTAGCGAAGTCCGATACGCAGTATTTT. As protein: CASSPGLAKSDTQYF.

V usage is TRBV27 and J usage is TRBJ2-5, with D uncertain. Between the trimmed V and J ends, which lost 2 bases and 2 bases, there was a span of 9 bases. Germline assignment: CDR1 MNHEY and CDR2 SMNVEV (reference sequence). The CDR3 totals 14 residues. The CDR3 region has the DNA TGTGCCAGCAGTTTAGGAGCAGAACAAGAGACCCAGTACTTC. The encoded protein is CASSLGAEQETQYF.

The J gene is TRBJ2-3, the V gene TRBV7-2; 11 bases map to TRBD2. The length of the CDR3 is 17 residues. The germline V gene has CDR1 SGHTA and CDR2 FQGNSA. The trim removed 2 bases at V and 2 bases at J, leaving 6 bases unmatched. The CDR3 loop is CASSLSIAGGYTDTQYF. As DNA, the CDR3 is TGTGCCAGCAGCTTATCAATAGCGGGAGGGTACACAGATACGCAGTATTTT.

This sequence joins TRBV28 and TRBJ2-3; TRBD2 agrees at 7 bases. The CDR3 has 18 amino acids. Germline assignment: CDR1 MDHEN and CDR2 SYDVKM. The J segment lost 2 bases and the V segment lost 5 bases, leaving 16 bases of the junction unmatched. CDR3 amino acids: CASSPLPGGLGVTDTQYF. CDR3 DNA: TGTGCCAGCAGTCCTCTCCCGGGAGGCCTTGGAGTCACAGATACGCAGTATTTT.

The rearrangement joins TRBV14 to TRBJ1-6; the D gene is possibly TRBD1 (5 bases). The ends were cut back, 7 bases at V and 9 bases at J, with 13 bases in the middle. CDR1 and CDR2 from the germline V gene are SGHDN and FVKESK. The CDR3 contains 13 residues. CDR3 loop: CASKKTVASPLHF. The CDR3 coding sequence is TGTGCCAGCAAGAAGACAGTGGCTTCACCCCTCCACTTT.

V gene TRBV7-8 combines with J gene TRBJ2-5; D gene uncertain. V lost 1 base to trimming and J lost 5 bases, with 14 bases between them. This CDR3 has 15 amino acids. Germline V gene data show CDR1 as SGHVS and CDR2 as FQNEAQ. CDR3: CASSLGSGYWETQYF. CDR3 DNA: TGTGCCAGCAGCTTAGGGTCCGGGTACTGGGAGACCCAGTACTTC. Drawing the rest from reference TRBV7-8 and TRBJ2-5, the complete variable domain is GAGVSQSPRYKVAKRGQDVALRCDPISGHVSLFWYQQALGQGPEFLTYFQNEAQLDKSGLPSDRFFAERPEGSVSTLKIQRTQQEDSAVYLCASSLGSGYWETQYFGPGTRLLVL.